These 8 T cell receptor beta chains originate from one sample sequenced in a study of T cells expressing NK-cell markers. No DNA is given; TCRdb re-called the 5' RACE reads and lists each CDR3 protein once. This specimen shows some 120,000 distinct CDR3 sequences; the ten leading clones hold around a sixth. Sequenced input: blood T cells: a sorted CD56 or NKG2C T cell subset, CD4+ or CD8+ T cells, or bulk PBMC T cells (not recorded which). The receptors come from a woman between 18 and 75 years old in good health.

The chain combines TRBV29-1 with TRBJ2-1; the D call from TCRdb, TRBD2, cannot be confirmed without DNA. The germline V gene encodes CDR1 SQVTM and CDR2 ANQGSEA. The CDR3 runs 17 residues. The chain's CDR3 is CSVRGADNWSSYNEQFF.

This chain's CDR3 is CIGWGGTGYEQFF. The chain links TRBV29-1 to TRBJ2-1; TCRdb selects TRBD1, and the lack of DNA leaves this call unchecked. Germline V gives CDR1 SQVTM, CDR2 ANQGSEA. The CDR3 runs 13 residues.

The rearrangement links TRBV27 to TRBJ1-1. CDR3 length: 14 residues. The V gene's germline CDR1 is MNHEY and CDR2 SMNVEV (reference sequence). CDR3 region: CASSLSTGSPEAFF.

The V and J genes are TRBV7-9 and TRBJ2-7; TCRdb selects TRBD1, and the lack of DNA leaves this call unchecked. The CDR3 totals 15 residues. The V gene's germline CDR1 is SEHNR and CDR2 FQNEAQ (reference sequence). CDR3 amino acids: CASSLGGLSNYEQYF.

The rearrangement joins TRBV15 to TRBJ2-1. The CDR3 extends over 13 amino acids. The V gene's germline CDR1 is LNHNV and CDR2 YYDKDF (reference sequence). The chain's CDR3 is CATSRDGDNEQFF.

The CDR3 region is CASSLAQGDMEETQYF. The chain links TRBV7-6 to TRBJ2-5; TCRdb selects TRBD1, and the lack of DNA leaves this call unchecked. From germline, CDR1 is SGHVS and CDR2 FNYEAQ. This CDR3 has 16 amino acids.

This chain connects TRBV4-3 to TRBJ2-1; TCRdb returns TRBD2, unconfirmable since there is no DNA. The CDR3 runs 15 residues. Germline V gene sequence: CDR1 LGHNA, CDR2 YSLEER. The CDR3 region is CASSQDWIPQGEQFF.

The chain recombines TRBV28 with TRBJ2-7; TCRdb's D call, TRBD1, is unchecked because there is no DNA. CDR3 size: 12 residues. Germline CDR1 and CDR2: MDHEN and SYDVKM. CDR3 protein: CASTGGFYEQYF.